The clone carrying this T cell receptor (beta chain) was recorded a few times. What it binds is unknown. Expressed TCRB transcripts got sequenced, as all isolated RNA was reverse transcribed. Some clones are missing from TCRdb's copy, which holds only in-frame ones; the method was immunoSEQ multiplex PCR. The sample lists roughly 230,000 clones, roughly 10% occurring once. The data were taken from a study of beta chain features in type 1 diabetes. General study findings and limits: Reads derived from cDNA could over-represent cells showing high TCR expression. In every one of the four CD4+ subsets, TCRB CDR3s were moderately but significantly shorter in Type 1 diabetes patients. The VDJ junctions of type 1 diabetes patients carried fewer insertions and more deletions.

CD45RO/CCR7/CD25/CD127/CD95/CD27 separated CD4+ naive, central memory, regulatory and stem cell-like memory cells by sorting. Sequencing was carried out using naive CD4+ T cells from blood. This TCR derives from a man aged 25-40 years with type 1 diabetes.

Here the CDR3 DNA reads TGTGCCAGCAGCGTTCCCGGGACAGTGAACACTGAAGCTTTCTTT. Residues: CASSVPGTVNTEAFF. The chain recombines TRBV2 with TRBJ1-1, with 7 bases aligning to TRBD1. Losses at the gene ends were 6 bases for V and 0 bases for J; bases not matched to a gene: 7. The CDR3 is made up of 15 amino acids. The germline CDR1 and CDR2 sequences are SNHLY and FYNNEI.